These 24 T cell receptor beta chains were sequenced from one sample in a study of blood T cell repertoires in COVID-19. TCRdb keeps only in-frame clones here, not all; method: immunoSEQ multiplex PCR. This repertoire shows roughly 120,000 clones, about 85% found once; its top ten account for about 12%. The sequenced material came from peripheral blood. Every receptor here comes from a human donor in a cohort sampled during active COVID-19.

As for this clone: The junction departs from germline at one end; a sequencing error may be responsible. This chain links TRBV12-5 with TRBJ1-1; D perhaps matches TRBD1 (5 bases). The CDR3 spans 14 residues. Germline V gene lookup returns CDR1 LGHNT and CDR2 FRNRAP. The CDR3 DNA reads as TGTGCTAGTGGATTGGGGCACCGCAACACTGAAGCTTTCTTT. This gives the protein CASGLGHRNTEAFF.

The CDR3 loop reads CASSSYRDTQYF. CDR3 bases: TGTGCCAGCAGCTCCTATAGGGACACCCAGTATTTT. The rearrangement joins TRBV11-2 to TRBJ2-3; possible D gene TRBD1, 6 bases. This CDR3 has 12 amino acids. The germline CDR1 and CDR2 sequences are SGHAT and FQNNGV. V was cut by 4 bases and J by 12 bases, with 14 bases left in between.

CDR3 coding DNA: TGTGCCAGCAGGGTGGAAGGGAGGCTTAACTACGAGCAGTACTTC. Its protein product is CASRVEGRLNYEQYF. The chain couples TRBV6-5 to TRBJ2-7; a possible D gene is TRBD2 (6 bases). The length of the CDR3 is 15 residues. CDR1 and CDR2 (germline): MNHEY, SVGAGI. The germline V and J ends were trimmed by 6 bases and 3 bases, with 18 bases remaining between them.

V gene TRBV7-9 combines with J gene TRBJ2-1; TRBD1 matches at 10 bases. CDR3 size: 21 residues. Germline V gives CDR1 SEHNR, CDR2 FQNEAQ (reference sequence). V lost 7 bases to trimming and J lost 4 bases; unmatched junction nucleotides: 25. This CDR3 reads CASTNADRDRGSGHPYNEQFF. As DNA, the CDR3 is TGTGCCAGCACGAACGCTGACCGGGACAGGGGAAGCGGGCACCCTTACAATGAGCAGTTCTTC.

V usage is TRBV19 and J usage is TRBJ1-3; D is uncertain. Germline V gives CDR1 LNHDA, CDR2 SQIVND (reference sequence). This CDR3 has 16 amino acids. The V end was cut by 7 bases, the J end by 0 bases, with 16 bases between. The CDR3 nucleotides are TGTGCCAGTACTACAACCGGGGTAATCTCTGGAAACACCATATATTTT. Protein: CASTTTGVISGNTIYF.

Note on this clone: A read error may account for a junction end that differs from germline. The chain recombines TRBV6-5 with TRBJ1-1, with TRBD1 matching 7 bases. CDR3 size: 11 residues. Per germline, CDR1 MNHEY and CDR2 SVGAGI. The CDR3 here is CAGRGGLEAFF. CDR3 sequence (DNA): TGTGCCGGCAGGGGGGGACTTGAAGCTTTCTTT.

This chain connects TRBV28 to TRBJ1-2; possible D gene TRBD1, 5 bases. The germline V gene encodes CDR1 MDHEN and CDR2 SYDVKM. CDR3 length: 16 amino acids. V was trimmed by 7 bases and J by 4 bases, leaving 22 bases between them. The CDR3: CASISPGNPYSYGYTF. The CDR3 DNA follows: TGTGCCAGCATTTCGCCAGGGAACCCCTATTCCTATGGCTACACCTTC.

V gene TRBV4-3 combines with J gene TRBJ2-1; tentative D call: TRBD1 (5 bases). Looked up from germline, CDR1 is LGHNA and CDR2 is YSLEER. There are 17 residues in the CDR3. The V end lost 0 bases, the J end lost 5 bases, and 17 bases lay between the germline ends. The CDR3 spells CASSQDPSGILDNEQFF. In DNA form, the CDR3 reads TGCGCCAGCAGCCAAGATCCTTCAGGGATTCTTGACAATGAGCAGTTCTTC.

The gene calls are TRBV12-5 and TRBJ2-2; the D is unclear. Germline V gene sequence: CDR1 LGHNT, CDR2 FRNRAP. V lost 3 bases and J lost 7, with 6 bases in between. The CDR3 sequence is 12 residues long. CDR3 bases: TGTGCTAGTGGTTTATTCGGCGGGGAGCTGTTTTTT. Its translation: CASGLFGGELFF.

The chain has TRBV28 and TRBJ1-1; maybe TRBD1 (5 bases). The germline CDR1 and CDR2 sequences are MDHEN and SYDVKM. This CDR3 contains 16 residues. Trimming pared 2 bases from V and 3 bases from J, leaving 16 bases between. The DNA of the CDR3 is TGTGCCAGCAGTTTAATGGGGGGTGGGAGCGACACTGAAGCTTTCTTT. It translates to CASSLMGGGSDTEAFF.

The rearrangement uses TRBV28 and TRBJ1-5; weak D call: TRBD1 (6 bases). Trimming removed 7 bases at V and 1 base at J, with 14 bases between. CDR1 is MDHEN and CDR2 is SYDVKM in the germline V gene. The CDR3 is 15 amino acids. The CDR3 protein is CASIPRGRSNQPQHF. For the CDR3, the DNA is TGTGCCAGCATCCCAAGGGGGAGAAGCAATCAGCCCCAGCATTTT.

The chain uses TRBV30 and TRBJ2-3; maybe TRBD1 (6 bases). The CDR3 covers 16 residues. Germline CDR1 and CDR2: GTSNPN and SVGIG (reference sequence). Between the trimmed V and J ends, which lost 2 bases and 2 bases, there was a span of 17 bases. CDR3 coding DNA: TGTGCCTGGAGTTTGACGGGGACACTTGACACAGATACGCAGTATTTT. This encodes CAWSLTGTLDTDTQYF.

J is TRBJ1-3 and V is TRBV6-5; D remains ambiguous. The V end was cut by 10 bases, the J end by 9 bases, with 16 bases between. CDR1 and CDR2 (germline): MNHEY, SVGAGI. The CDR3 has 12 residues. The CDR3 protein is CATTAPLVTIYF. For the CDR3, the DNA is TGTGCCACCACCGCCCCGTTAGTCACCATATATTTT.

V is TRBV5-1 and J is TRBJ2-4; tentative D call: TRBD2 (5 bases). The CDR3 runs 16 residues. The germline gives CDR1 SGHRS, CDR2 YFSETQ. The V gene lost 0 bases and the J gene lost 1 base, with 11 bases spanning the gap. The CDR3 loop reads CASSLGKPGAKNIQYF. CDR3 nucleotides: TGCGCCAGCAGCTTGGGAAAGCCGGGGGCCAAAAACATTCAGTACTTC.

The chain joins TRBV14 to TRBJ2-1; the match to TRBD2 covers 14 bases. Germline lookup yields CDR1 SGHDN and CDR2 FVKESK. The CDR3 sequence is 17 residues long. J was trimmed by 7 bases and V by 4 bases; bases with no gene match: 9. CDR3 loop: CASSLLTGTSGGNEQFF. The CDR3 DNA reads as TGTGCCAGCAGCCTCCTGACCGGGACTAGCGGGGGTAATGAGCAGTTCTTC. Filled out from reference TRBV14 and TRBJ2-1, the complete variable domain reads EAGVTQFPSHSVIEKGQTVTLRCDPISGHDNLYWYRRVMGKEIKFLLHFVKESKQDESGMPNNRFLAERTGGTYSTLKVQPAELEDSGVYFCASSLLTGTSGGNEQFFGPGTRLTVL.

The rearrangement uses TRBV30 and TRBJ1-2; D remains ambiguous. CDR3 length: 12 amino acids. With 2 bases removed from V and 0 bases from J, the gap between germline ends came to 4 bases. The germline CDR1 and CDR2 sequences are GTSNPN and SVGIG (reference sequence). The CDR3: CAWSSANYGYTF. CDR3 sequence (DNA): TGTGCCTGGAGTTCGGCTAACTATGGCTACACCTTC.

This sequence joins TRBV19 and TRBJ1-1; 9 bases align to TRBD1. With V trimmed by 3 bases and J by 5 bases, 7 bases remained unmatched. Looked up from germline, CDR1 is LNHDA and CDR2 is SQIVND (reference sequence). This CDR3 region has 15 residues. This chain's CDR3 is CASSMGGTGRTEAFF. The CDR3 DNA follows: TGTGCCAGTAGTATGGGCGGGACAGGGAGGACTGAAGCTTTCTTT.

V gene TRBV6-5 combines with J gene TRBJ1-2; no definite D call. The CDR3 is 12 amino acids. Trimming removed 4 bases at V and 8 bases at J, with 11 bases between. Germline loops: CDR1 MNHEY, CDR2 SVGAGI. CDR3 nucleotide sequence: TGTGCCAGCAGTTCTGGGCAGAACGGCTACACCTTC. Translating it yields CASSSGQNGYTF.

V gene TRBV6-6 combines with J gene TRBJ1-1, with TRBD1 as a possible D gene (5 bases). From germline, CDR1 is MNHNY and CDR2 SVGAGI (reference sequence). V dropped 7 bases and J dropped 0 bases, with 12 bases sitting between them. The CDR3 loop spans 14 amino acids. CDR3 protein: CASTLTDMNTEAFF. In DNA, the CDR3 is TGTGCCAGCACCCTGACAGACATGAACACTGAAGCTTTCTTT.

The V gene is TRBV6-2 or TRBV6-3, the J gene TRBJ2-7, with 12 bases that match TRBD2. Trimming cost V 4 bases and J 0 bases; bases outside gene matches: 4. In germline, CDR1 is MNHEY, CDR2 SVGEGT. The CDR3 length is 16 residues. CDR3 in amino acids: CASSSRTSGASYEQYF. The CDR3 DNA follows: TGTGCCAGCAGTTCCCGGACTAGCGGGGCCTCCTACGAGCAGTACTTC.

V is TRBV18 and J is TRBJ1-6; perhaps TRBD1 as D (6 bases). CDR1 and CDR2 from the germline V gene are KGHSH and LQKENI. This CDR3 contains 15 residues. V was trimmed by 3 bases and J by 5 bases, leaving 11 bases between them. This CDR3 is CASSPGASNNSPLHF. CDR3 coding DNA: TGTGCCAGCTCACCGGGGGCCAGTAATAATTCACCCCTCCACTTT.

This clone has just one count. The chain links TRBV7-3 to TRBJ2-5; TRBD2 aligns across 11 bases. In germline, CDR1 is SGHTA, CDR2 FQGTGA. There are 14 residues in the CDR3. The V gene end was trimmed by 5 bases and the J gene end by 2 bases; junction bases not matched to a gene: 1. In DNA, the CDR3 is TGTGCCAGCAGCATAGCGGGGGGGCAAGAGACCCAGTACTTC. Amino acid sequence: CASSIAGGQETQYF.

CDR3 in DNA: TGTGCCAGCAGGGTAAATAGACTGACCTACGAGCAGTACTTC. Translating it yields CASRVNRLTYEQYF. The chain joins TRBV6-5 to TRBJ2-7; no clear D. The CDR3 consists of 14 residues. V dropped 6 bases and J dropped 2 bases, with 14 bases sitting between them. Looked up from germline, CDR1 is MNHEY and CDR2 is SVGAGI.

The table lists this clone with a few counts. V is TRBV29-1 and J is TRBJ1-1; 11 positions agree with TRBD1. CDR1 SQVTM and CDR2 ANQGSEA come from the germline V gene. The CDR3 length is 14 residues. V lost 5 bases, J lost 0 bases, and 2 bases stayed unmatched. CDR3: CSVWDRGMNTEAFF. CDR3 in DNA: TGCAGCGTTTGGGACAGGGGGATGAACACTGAAGCTTTCTTT. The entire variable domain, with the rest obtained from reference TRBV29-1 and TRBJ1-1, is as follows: SAVISQKPSRDICQRGTSLTIQCQVDSQVTMMFWYRQQPGQSLTLIATANQGSEATYESGFVIDKFPISRPNLTFSTLTVSNMSPEDSSIYLCSVWDRGMNTEAFFGQGTRLTVV.